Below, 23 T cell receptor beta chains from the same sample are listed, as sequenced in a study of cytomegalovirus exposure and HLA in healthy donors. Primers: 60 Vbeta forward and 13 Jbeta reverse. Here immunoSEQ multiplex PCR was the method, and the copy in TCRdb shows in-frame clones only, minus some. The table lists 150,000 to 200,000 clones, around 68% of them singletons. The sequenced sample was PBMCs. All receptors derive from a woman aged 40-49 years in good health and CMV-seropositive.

CDR3 in DNA: TGTGCCTGGACCCCCGTTCTCAATTCACCCCTCCACTTT. It translates to CAWTPVLNSPLHF. The chain couples TRBV30 to TRBJ1-6; no definite D call. CDR1 and CDR2 (germline): GTSNPN, SVGIG (reference sequence). The CDR3 length is 13 residues. Trimming took off 4 bases at V and 7 bases at J, with 11 bases between the two ends.

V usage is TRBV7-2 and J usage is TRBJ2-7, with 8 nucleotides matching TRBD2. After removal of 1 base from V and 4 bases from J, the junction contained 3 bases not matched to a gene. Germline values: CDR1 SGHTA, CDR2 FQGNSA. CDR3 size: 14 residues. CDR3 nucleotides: TGTGCCAGCAGCTTAGGACTAGCGCGGTACGAGCAGTACTTC. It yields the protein CASSLGLARYEQYF.

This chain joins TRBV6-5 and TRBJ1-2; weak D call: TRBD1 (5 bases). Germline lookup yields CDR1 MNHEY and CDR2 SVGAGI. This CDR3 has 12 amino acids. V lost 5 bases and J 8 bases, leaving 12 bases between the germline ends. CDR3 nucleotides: TGTGCCAGCAGTGACCGAGGACACGGCTACACCTTC. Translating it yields CASSDRGHGYTF.

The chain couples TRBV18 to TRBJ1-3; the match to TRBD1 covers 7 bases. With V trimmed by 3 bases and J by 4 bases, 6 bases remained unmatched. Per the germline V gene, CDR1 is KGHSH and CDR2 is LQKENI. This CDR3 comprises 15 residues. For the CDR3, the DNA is TGTGCCAGCTCACCCACAGGGGCCGGAGGAAACACCATATATTTT. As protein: CASSPTGAGGNTIYF.

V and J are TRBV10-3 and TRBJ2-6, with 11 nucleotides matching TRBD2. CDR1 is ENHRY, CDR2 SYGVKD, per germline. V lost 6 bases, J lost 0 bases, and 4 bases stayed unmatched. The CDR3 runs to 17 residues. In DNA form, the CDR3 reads TGTGCCATCAGCCGACTAGCGGGGTCCTCTGGGGCCAACGTCCTGACTTTC. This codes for CAISRLAGSSGANVLTF.

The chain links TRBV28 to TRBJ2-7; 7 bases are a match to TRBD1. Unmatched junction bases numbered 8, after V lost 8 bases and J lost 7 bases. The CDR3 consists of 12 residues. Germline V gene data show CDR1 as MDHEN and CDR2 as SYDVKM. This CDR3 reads CASRTGVGEQYF. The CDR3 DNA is TGTGCCAGCCGAACAGGGGTCGGGGAGCAGTACTTC.

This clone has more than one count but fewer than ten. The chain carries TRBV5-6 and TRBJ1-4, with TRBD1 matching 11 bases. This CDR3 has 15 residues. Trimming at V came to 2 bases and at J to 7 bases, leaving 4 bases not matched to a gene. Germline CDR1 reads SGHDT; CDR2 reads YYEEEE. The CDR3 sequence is CASSFGQGASEKLFF. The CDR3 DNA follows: TGTGCCAGCAGCTTCGGACAGGGGGCGAGTGAAAAACTGTTTTTT.

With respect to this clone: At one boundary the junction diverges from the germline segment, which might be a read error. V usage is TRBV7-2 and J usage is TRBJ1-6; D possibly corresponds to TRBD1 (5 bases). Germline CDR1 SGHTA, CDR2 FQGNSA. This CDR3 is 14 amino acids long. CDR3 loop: CASSSGQGSTPLNF. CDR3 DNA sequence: TGTGCCAGCAGCTCCGGACAAGGAAGTACACCCCTCAACTTT.

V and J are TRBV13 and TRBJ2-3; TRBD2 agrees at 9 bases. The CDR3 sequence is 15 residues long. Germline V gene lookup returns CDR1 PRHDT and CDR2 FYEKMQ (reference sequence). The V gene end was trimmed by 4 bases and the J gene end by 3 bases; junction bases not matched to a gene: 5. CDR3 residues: CASSSQAGGTDTQYF. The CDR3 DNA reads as TGTGCCAGCAGCTCCCAAGCGGGGGGAACAGATACGCAGTATTTT.

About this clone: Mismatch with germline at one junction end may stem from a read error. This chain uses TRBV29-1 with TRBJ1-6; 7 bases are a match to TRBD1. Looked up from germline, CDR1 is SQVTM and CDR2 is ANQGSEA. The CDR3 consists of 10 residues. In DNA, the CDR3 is TGTGGCAGGGGGAGATCACCCCTCCACTTT. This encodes CGRGRSPLHF.

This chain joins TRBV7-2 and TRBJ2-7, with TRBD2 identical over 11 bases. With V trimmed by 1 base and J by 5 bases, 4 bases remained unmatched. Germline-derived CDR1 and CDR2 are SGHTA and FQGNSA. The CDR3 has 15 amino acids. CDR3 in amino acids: CASSLGVTSGNEQYF. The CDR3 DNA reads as TGTGCCAGCAGCTTAGGGGTGACTAGCGGGAACGAGCAGTACTTC.

The CDR3 here is CASTGGRGVYGYTF. The DNA of the CDR3 is TGTGCCAGTACCGGGGGAAGGGGTGTTTATGGCTACACCTTC. The genes are TRBV19 and TRBJ1-2, with D tentatively TRBD1 (5 bases). Per the germline V gene, CDR1 is LNHDA and CDR2 is SQIVND (reference sequence). V lost 7 bases, J lost 5 bases, and 17 bases lay in between. The CDR3 is 14 residues long.

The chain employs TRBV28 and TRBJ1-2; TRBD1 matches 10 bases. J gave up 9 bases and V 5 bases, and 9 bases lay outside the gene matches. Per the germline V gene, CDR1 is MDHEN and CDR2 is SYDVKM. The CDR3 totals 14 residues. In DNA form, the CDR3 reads TGTGCCAGCAGTACTGATGGGACAGGGGCGCGCTACACCTTC. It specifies CASSTDGTGARYTF.

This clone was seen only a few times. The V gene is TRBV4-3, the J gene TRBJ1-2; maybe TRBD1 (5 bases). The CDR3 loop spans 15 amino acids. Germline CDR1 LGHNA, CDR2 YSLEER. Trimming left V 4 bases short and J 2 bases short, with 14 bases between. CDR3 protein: CASSPGGVRNYGYTF. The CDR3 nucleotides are TGCGCCAGCAGCCCCGGGGGGGTTCGCAACTATGGCTACACCTTC.

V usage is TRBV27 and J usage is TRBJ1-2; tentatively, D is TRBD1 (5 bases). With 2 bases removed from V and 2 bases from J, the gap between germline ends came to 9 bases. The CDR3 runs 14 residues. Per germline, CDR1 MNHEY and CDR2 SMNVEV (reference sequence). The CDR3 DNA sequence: TGTGCCAGCAGTTTAGGGGGACTGAACTATGGCTACACCTTC. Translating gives CASSLGGLNYGYTF.

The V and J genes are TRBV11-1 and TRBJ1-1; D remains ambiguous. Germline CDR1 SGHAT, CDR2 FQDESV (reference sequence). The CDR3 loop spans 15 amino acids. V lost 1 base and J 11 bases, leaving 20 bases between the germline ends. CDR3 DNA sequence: TGTGCCAGCAGCTTAGGTACGTCCCCTCGAGGAAGTGCTTTCTTT. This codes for CASSLGTSPRGSAFF.

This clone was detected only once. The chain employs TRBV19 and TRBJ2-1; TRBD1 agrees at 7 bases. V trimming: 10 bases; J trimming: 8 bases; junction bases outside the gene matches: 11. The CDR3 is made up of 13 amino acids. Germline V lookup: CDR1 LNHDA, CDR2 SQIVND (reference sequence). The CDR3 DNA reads TGTGCCACCAGGGGGTTAGCGATCGATGAGCAGTTCTTC. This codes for CATRGLAIDEQFF.

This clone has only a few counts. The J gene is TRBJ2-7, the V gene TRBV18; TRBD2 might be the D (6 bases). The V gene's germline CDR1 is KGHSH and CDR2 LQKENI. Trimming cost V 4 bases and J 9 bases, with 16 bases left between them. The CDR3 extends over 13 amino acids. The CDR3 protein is CASSLGTSEMQYF. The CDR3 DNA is TGTGCCAGCTCACTCGGGACTTCTGAGATGCAGTACTTC.

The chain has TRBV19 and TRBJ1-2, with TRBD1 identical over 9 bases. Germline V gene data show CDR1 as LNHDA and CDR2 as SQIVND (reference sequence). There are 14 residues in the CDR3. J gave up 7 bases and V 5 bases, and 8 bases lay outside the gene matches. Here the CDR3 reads CASSFSGQGGGYTF. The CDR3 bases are TGTGCCAGTAGTTTCTCGGGACAGGGAGGTGGCTACACCTTC.

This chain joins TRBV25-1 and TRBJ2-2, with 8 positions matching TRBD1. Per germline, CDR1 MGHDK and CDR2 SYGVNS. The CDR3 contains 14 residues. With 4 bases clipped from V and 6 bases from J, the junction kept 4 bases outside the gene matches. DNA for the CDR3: TGTGCCAGCAGTGGACAGGGGACCGCCGGGGAGCTGTTTTTT. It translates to CASSGQGTAGELFF.

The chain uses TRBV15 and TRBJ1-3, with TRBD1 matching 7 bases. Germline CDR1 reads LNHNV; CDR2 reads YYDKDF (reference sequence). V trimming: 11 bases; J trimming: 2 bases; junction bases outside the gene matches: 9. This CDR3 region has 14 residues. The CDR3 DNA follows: TGTGCCTCGACGGCCACAGGGGCTGGAAACACCATATATTTT. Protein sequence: CASTATGAGNTIYF.

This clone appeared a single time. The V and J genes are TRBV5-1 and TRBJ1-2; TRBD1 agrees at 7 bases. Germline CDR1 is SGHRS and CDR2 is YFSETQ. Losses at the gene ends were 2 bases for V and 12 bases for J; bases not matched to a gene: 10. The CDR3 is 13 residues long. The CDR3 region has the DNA TGCGCCAGCAGCTTACTAACAGGGGCGGTCCACACCTTC. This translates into CASSLLTGAVHTF.

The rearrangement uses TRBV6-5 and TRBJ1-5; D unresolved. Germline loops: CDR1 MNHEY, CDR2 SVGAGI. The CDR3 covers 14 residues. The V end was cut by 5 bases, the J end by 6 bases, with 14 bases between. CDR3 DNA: TGTGCCAGCAGTGCCTGGGCAGACGGTCAGCCCCAGCATTTT. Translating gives CASSAWADGQPQHF.